This is a list of T cell receptor beta chains from one sample in a study of metastatic and nonmetastatic thyroid tumors. Using MiXCR, TCRdb re-called clones from the PCR reads. The sample lists some 90,000 clones, around 9.2% occurring once. Specimen: blood. These TCRs come from a female donor with papillary thyroid cancer or a benign thyroid nodule (not recorded which). Some clones in this sample may be carry-over from other donors' samples. Both conserved end residues are part of each CDR3. Each record gives: CDR3 DNA, CDR3 protein, V gene, clone size, J gene, D gene. The D gene is left open where the match is weak. Some rows mark clone size as missing; the rest say once, few, many or name a class of expanded clone.

TGCAGTGCTAGAGACCGGACAGGGACCACTGGAAACACCATATATTTT,CSARDRTGTTGNTIYF,TRBV20-1,many,TRBJ1-3,TRBD1
TGTGCCAGCAGTGTCCAGGGGCCCAGGATTAAATCAACTAATGAAAAACTGTTTTTT,CASSVQGPRIKSTNEKLFF,TRBV6-1,many,TRBJ1-4,-
TGTGCCTGGAGTGTGGGCTTGGGGCCTGAAGCTTTCTTT,CAWSVGLGPEAFF,TRBV30,-,TRBJ1-1,-
TGTGCCATCAGGGGACAGGGAGAAGGAGCTTTCTTT,CAIRGQGEGAFF,TRBV10-3,many,TRBJ1-1,TRBD1
TGTGCCAGCAGCCAAGCACCGGGACAGGGCAACACCGGGGAGCTGTTTTTT,CASSQAPGQGNTGELFF,TRBV14,-,TRBJ2-2,TRBD1
TGCAGTGCTAGCCCCGGACAGGGGAATCAGCCCCAGCATTTT,CSASPGQGNQPQHF,TRBV20-1,-,TRBJ1-5,TRBD1
TGTGCCAGCGCCCGTACAGGTAACTCCTACGAGCAGTACTTC,CASARTGNSYEQYF,TRBV12-3/TRBV12-4,many,TRBJ2-7,-
TGTGCCAGCAGTTTGGGACAGGGGGTCGACGAGCAGTACTTC,CASSLGQGVDEQYF,TRBV12-3/TRBV12-4,many,TRBJ2-7,TRBD1
TGTGCCTGGGACAGGGGATGGGATCAGCCCCAGCATTTT,CAWDRGWDQPQHF,TRBV30,-,TRBJ1-5,TRBD1
TGTGCCAGCAGCTCCGATGGGAGGGCCAAGAACACTGAAGCTTTCTTT,CASSSDGRAKNTEAFF,TRBV7-3,many,TRBJ1-1,-
TGTGCCAGCAGCTTGGGAGGTGCAGGGGGAGACTATGGCTACACCTTC,CASSLGGAGGDYGYTF,TRBV5-6,-,TRBJ1-2,TRBD1
TGTGCCAGCAGTTCTAGGAAAAGGCGGAACACCGGGGAGCTGTTTTTT,CASSSRKRRNTGELFF,TRBV12-3/TRBV12-4,-,TRBJ2-2,-
TGCAGTGCCCCGGACAACTATGGCTACACCTTC,CSAPDNYGYTF,TRBV20-1,many,TRBJ1-2,-
TGTGCCAGCACCTCGCCCACCCTGGCGGGGGCCATCCACGAGCAGTACTTC,CASTSPTLAGAIHEQYF,TRBV6-1,many,TRBJ2-7,-
TGTGCCAGCAGTTCCTCGGCCGGGTACGAGCAGTACTTC,CASSSSAGYEQYF,TRBV6-5,many,TRBJ2-7,-
TGTGCCAGCACCCTCTCGGGGGGGGGGACCAATGAGCAGTTCTTC,CASTLSGGGTNEQFF,TRBV9,few,TRBJ2-1,TRBD2
TGTGCCAGCAGCCCATCCGGGACAGAGCAGTTCTTC,CASSPSGTEQFF,TRBV7-2,many,TRBJ2-1,-
TGTGCCAGCAGCTTGTGGGGTCCTGCGAATGAGCAGTTCTTC,CASSLWGPANEQFF,TRBV7-3,-,TRBJ2-1,-
TGCGCCAGCAGCTTGGGGAACGAGCAGTACTTC,CASSLGNEQYF,TRBV5-1,many,TRBJ2-7,-
TGTGCCAGCAGTTCCCGTAACCCCCATTATGGCTACACCTTC,CASSSRNPHYGYTF,TRBV28,many,TRBJ1-2,-
TGTGCCACCAGCAGAGGCGGCACCTCCACTGAAGCTTTCTTT,CATSRGGTSTEAFF,TRBV15,many,TRBJ1-1,-
TGTGCCAGCAGCTTAGCGGGGGGGGACTCTTTTGCGGGTACGCAGTATTTT,CASSLAGGDSFAGTQYF,TRBV7-2,many,TRBJ2-3,TRBD2
TGTGCCAGCAGTTCCGGGGTACAGGTCGCCGAGCAGTACTTC,CASSSGVQVAEQYF,TRBV6-5,few,TRBJ2-7,-
TGTGCCAGCAGTGACTCGAGTGGGTACCCGAACACCGGGGAGCTGTTTTTT,CASSDSSGYPNTGELFF,TRBV6-4,many,TRBJ2-2,-
TGTGCCACAGCCGGACGAGACTCCTACGAGCAGTACTTC,CATAGRDSYEQYF,TRBV15,many,TRBJ2-7,-
TGCAGTGCTACAGGGGGAAATAACTATGGCTACACCTTC,CSATGGNNYGYTF,TRBV20-1,many,TRBJ1-2,TRBD1
TGCAGTGCTAGAATAGCGGGAGATAGAAACCAGCCCCAGCATTTT,CSARIAGDRNQPQHF,TRBV20-1,-,TRBJ1-5,-
TGTGCCAGCAGCCCGGGTTGGAATAATGAAAAACTGTTTTTT,CASSPGWNNEKLFF,TRBV2,many,TRBJ1-4,-
TGTGCCAGCAGCTTAGAGTTGGCAGGGAATTATGAAAAACTGTTTTTT,CASSLELAGNYEKLFF,TRBV7-9,few,TRBJ1-4,-
TGTGCCAGCAGCGTACAGGGTGGGGGCACTGAAGCTTTCTTT,CASSVQGGGTEAFF,TRBV7-2,many,TRBJ1-1,-
TGCAGTGCTAGAGATGGGAAAGGACAGGGGAAGACCCAGTACTTC,CSARDGKGQGKTQYF,TRBV20-1,many,TRBJ2-5,TRBD1
TGTGCCAGCAGCCCTTCGGCGGGTGTAGAGGGCTACACCTTC,CASSPSAGVEGYTF,TRBV3-1,many,TRBJ1-2,-
TGTGCCAGTAGTATAAGGAGGGGCTACGAGCAGTACTTC,CASSIRRGYEQYF,TRBV19,many,TRBJ2-7,-
TGTGCCAGCAGTGTAGGGAATTCACCCCTCCACTTT,CASSVGNSPLHF,TRBV6-1,many,TRBJ1-6,-
TGCGCCAGCAGCTCCTCGACAGTGAGAGAAAAACTGTTTTTT,CASSSSTVREKLFF,TRBV5-1,many,TRBJ1-4,-
TGCGCCAGCAGCAAAGAGACTAGCGGGGGAATCAATGAGCAGTTCTTC,CASSKETSGGINEQFF,TRBV5-1,many,TRBJ2-1,TRBD2